The next 11 T cell receptor beta chains were all read from a single sample in a study of T cell repertoires in cytomegalovirus infection. Using its own MiXCR run on the reads, TCRdb lists one record per CDR3 protein. This sample has approximately 110,000 distinct CDR3 sequences, with 32% found just once. For these TCRs, the target antigens are not known. Specimen: CD8+ T cells from cultured PBMCs, collected from culture after CMV antigen stimulation. These receptor sequences come from a human donor in good health (CMV status not recorded). Some clones in this sample may be carry-over from other donors' samples.

The chain has TRBV27 and TRBJ1-6; D unresolved. Trimming took off 6 bases at V and 9 bases at J, with 15 bases between the two ends. The V gene's germline CDR1 is MNHEY and CDR2 SMNVEV (reference sequence). The CDR3 totals 14 residues. In nucleotides, the CDR3 is TGTGCCAGCAGACCCGGACTTTCGGGTTCACCCCTCCACTTT. Residues: CASRPGLSGSPLHF.

The J gene is TRBJ2-7, the V gene TRBV7-6; D remains unclear. The germline V gene encodes CDR1 SGHVS and CDR2 FNYEAQ. The CDR3 is 15 residues long. The V and J ends lost 3 bases and 2 bases respectively, with 14 bases between them. The CDR3 loop is CASSLIGPVPYEQYF. As DNA, the CDR3 is TGTGCCAGCAGCTTGATCGGCCCCGTCCCCTACGAGCAGTACTTC.

A few counts support this clonotype. V gene TRBV7-2 combines with J gene TRBJ2-7, with D possibly matching TRBD2 (5 bases). The CDR3 is 15 amino acids. In germline, CDR1 is SGHTA, CDR2 FQGNSA. V was clipped by 4 bases and J by 3 bases, with 16 bases between them. CDR3 coding DNA: TGTGCCAGCAGCTCAAGAGGGTCAGTGAACTACGAGCAGTACTTC. Translation: CASSSRGSVNYEQYF.

V gene TRBV29-1 combines with J gene TRBJ2-5; weak D call: TRBD2 (6 bases). Trimming stripped 1 base from V and 3 bases from J, with 12 bases between. Germline CDR1 SQVTM, CDR2 ANQGSEA. The CDR3 contains 14 residues. CDR3 DNA sequence: TGCAGCGTTGAAGGTGGCTGGGGGGAAGAGACCCAGTACTTC. Protein: CSVEGGWGEETQYF.

This clonotype was seen a single time. A much more abundant neighbour one base away suggests this may be a read error. This chain uses TRBV7-8 with TRBJ2-7, with D unresolved. Germline V gives CDR1 SGHVS, CDR2 FQNEAQ. CDR3 length: 13 residues. The DNA for the CDR3 is TGTGCCGGCAGCTCCGGCAGCAACTACGAGCAGTACTTC. This encodes CAGSSGSNYEQYF.

This sequence joins TRBV4-1 and TRBJ1-2, with 9 bases fitting TRBD1. Germline V gene sequence: CDR1 MGHRA, CDR2 YSYEKL. The V segment lost 1 base and the J segment 8 bases; nucleotides outside the gene matches: 5. CDR3 length: 14 residues. DNA of the CDR3: TGCGCCAGCAGCCAAGGGACAGGGGAAGGCGGCTACACCTTC. Translating it yields CASSQGTGEGGYTF.

This chain links TRBV5-1 with TRBJ2-2; 7 bases are a match to TRBD2. Germline V lookup: CDR1 SGHRS, CDR2 YFSETQ. The V segment lost 0 bases and the J segment 3 bases; nucleotides outside the gene matches: 5. CDR3 length: 16 amino acids. The CDR3 reads CASSLASSGYTGELFF. The DNA of the CDR3 is TGCGCCAGCAGCTTGGCTTCTAGCGGATACACCGGGGAGCTGTTTTTT.

This clonotype appeared once. This chain connects TRBV4-1 to TRBJ1-4; D remains unclear. Trimming took off 5 bases at V and 5 bases at J, with 12 bases between the two ends. Germline V gene lookup returns CDR1 MGHRA and CDR2 YSYEKL. The CDR3 spans 14 residues. The CDR3: CASSSNRENEKLFF. Written as DNA, the CDR3 is TGCGCCAGCAGCTCAAACCGGGAGAATGAAAAACTGTTTTTT.

The table lists this clonotype with many counts. The rearrangement joins TRBV7-8 to TRBJ1-2, with unresolved D. CDR3 length: 15 amino acids. Germline assignment: CDR1 SGHVS and CDR2 FQNEAQ. V lost 1 base and J lost 3, with 12 bases in between. The CDR3, as DNA: TGTGCCAGCAGCTTAGTTGGTGACTCATACTATGGCTACACCTTC. Translated: CASSLVGDSYYGYTF.

This clonotype was seen ten or more times. This rearrangement joins TRBV7-2 to TRBJ1-1; D is possibly TRBD1 (6 bases). Germline lookup yields CDR1 SGHTA and CDR2 FQGNSA. The CDR3 length is 14 residues. Trimming removed 5 bases from V and 3 bases from J, with 13 bases in between. CDR3 loop: CASSRRAGDTEAFF. CDR3 nucleotides: TGTGCCAGCAGCAGAAGGGCAGGGGACACTGAAGCTTTCTTT.

This clonotype was counted a few times. The chain is built from TRBV7-2 and TRBJ2-3, with D maybe TRBD2 (7 bases). Germline assignment: CDR1 SGHTA and CDR2 FQGNSA. CDR3 size: 15 residues. The V gene lost 2 bases and the J gene lost 4 bases, with 13 bases spanning the gap. The CDR3 loop is CASSLFGGRADTQYF. The CDR3 nucleotides are TGTGCCAGCAGCTTATTCGGGGGGCGCGCAGATACGCAGTATTTT.